This passage covers 25 T cell receptor beta chains from one sample sequenced in a study of T-cell memory formation after mild COVID-19. TCRdb re-called the 5' RACE reads with MiXCR, one entry per CDR3 protein. The sample carries a few hundred thousand distinct CDR3 sequences, just under 20% recorded once. Sequenced sample: PBMCs or a T cell subset sorted from them (not recorded which). These receptors all come from a man aged 18-30 years who had mild COVID-19 (a few samples of this study predate the infection). Cell type and time point are not known.

This clonotype was observed at least ten times. The chain joins TRBV11-1 to TRBJ2-3, with D hard to call. Trimming left V 1 base short and J 3 bases short, with 14 bases between. Germline CDR1 reads SGHAT; CDR2 reads FQDESV (reference sequence). The CDR3 loop spans 16 amino acids. The CDR3 region has the DNA TGTGCCAGCAGCTTAGTGGTAGTCGGGTCGACAGATACGCAGTATTTT. Its protein product is CASSLVVVGSTDTQYF. Variable domain in full (rest from reference TRBV11-1 and TRBJ2-3): EAEVAQSPRYKITEKSQAVAFWCDPISGHATLYWYRQILGQGPELLVQFQDESVVDDSQLPKDRFSAERLKGVDSTLKIQPAELGDSAMYLCASSLVVVGSTDTQYFGPGTRLTVL.

This clonotype was observed a handful of times. The chain combines TRBV18 with TRBJ2-7, with D maybe TRBD1 (6 bases). Trimming stripped 5 bases from V and 1 base from J, with 12 bases between. Germline V gene data show CDR1 as KGHSH and CDR2 as LQKENI. This CDR3 region has 14 residues. In DNA, the CDR3 is TGTGCCAGCTCATCGCAGGGGCAATCCTACGAGCAGTACTTC. Its translation is CASSSQGQSYEQYF.

The J gene is TRBJ2-1, the V gene TRBV7-9, with D unresolved. There are 15 residues in the CDR3. CDR1 is SEHNR and CDR2 is FQNEAQ in the germline V gene (reference sequence). V lost 6 bases, J lost 5 bases, and 17 bases lay in between. The CDR3 nucleotides read TGTGCCAGCAGTTTCGGGTCCCCCGGCCACAATGAGCAGTTCTTC. Its protein product is CASSFGSPGHNEQFF.

This clonotype was observed a few times. The chain recombines TRBV20-1 with TRBJ2-3, with D possibly matching TRBD2 (7 bases). CDR3 length: 16 residues. V lost 2 bases and J 3 bases, leaving 18 bases between the germline ends. Germline loops: CDR1 DFQATT, CDR2 SNEGSKA (reference sequence). CDR3 nucleotides: TGCAGTGCTAGACCCCTAGGGGGGGTGGCGACAGATACGCAGTATTTT. This sequence encodes CSARPLGGVATDTQYF.

A few counts support this clonotype. The V call is TRBV4-3, the J call TRBJ1-2; tentatively, D is TRBD1 (5 bases). Between the trimmed V and J ends, which lost 0 bases and 5 bases, there was a span of 10 bases. CDR3 length: 14 residues. CDR1 LGHNA and CDR2 YSLEER come from the germline V gene. Written as DNA, the CDR3 is TGCGCCAGCAGCCAAGATCGGGGACTTTATGGCTACACCTTC. This codes for CASSQDRGLYGYTF.

The J gene is TRBJ2-1, the V gene TRBV7-9; no definite D call. This CDR3 is built from 15 residues. V dropped 0 bases and J dropped 5 bases, with 11 bases sitting between them. Germline V gene data show CDR1 as SEHNR and CDR2 as FQNEAQ (reference sequence). The CDR3 DNA is TGTGCCAGCAGCTTAGCGCGCATGGGGAACAATGAGCAGTTCTTC. Protein: CASSLARMGNNEQFF.

The chain is built from TRBV7-3 and TRBJ1-2; 9 bases map to TRBD1. The CDR3 loop spans 15 amino acids. Looked up from germline, CDR1 is SGHTA and CDR2 is FQGTGA. Unmatched junction bases numbered 8, after V lost 4 bases and J lost 5 bases. The CDR3: CASSSPGQGIYGYTF. The CDR3 DNA follows: TGTGCCAGCAGCTCGCCGGGACAGGGTATTTATGGCTACACCTTC. The variable domain in full, completed from reference TRBV7-3 and TRBJ1-2, reads GAGVSQTPSNKVTEKGKYVELRCDPISGHTALYWYRQSLGQGPEFLIYFQGTGAADDSGLPNDRFFAVRPEGSVSTLKIQRTERGDSAVYLCASSSPGQGIYGYTFGSGTRLTVV.

This chain connects TRBV2 to TRBJ2-7; unclear D gene. This CDR3 spans 14 amino acids. Trimming took 2 bases from V and 4 from J, leaving 12 bases between them. Germline V gives CDR1 SNHLY, CDR2 FYNNEI. The CDR3 is CASSETPASYEQYF. DNA of the CDR3: TGTGCCAGCAGTGAAACGCCGGCATCTTACGAGCAGTACTTC.

The V call is TRBV4-1, the J call TRBJ2-2, with a weak D call TRBD1 (8 bases). The CDR3 runs to 17 residues. The germline CDR1 and CDR2 sequences are MGHRA and YSYEKL. Between the trimmed V and J ends, which lost 3 bases and 7 bases, there was a span of 21 bases. The CDR3 bases are TGCGCCAGCAGCCAGAGAGCGGGGACAGGTTTCGGCGGGGAGCTGTTTTTT. Protein product: CASSQRAGTGFGGELFF.

This clonotype was found once. The chain employs TRBV4-1 and TRBJ1-2; D remains ambiguous. The CDR3 loop spans 14 amino acids. The germline gives CDR1 MGHRA, CDR2 YSYEKL. V lost 0 bases and J lost 8, with 13 bases in between. DNA for the CDR3: TGCGCCAGCAGCCAAGAAGGCGATCTAAGGGGCTACACCTTC. Its translation: CASSQEGDLRGYTF.

The chain links TRBV10-3 to TRBJ2-7; no clear D. CDR1 and CDR2 (germline): ENHRY, SYGVKD. CDR3 length equals 13 residues. The germline V and J ends were trimmed by 11 bases and 3 bases, with 17 bases remaining between them. In DNA form, the CDR3 reads TGTGCCCTTCCCCCCACTTACGGCTACGAGCAGTACGTC. Its translation: CALPPTYGYEQYV.

The CDR3 protein is CASSLSGSTDTQYF. DNA of the CDR3: TGTGCCAGCAGCTTAAGCGGATCCACAGATACGCAGTATTTT. The rearrangement joins TRBV7-2 to TRBJ2-3, with D perhaps TRBD2 (5 bases). This CDR3 has 14 residues. The germline V gene encodes CDR1 SGHTA and CDR2 FQGNSA. V was clipped by 2 bases and J by 2 bases, with 8 bases between them. The full variable domain, completed using reference TRBV7-2 and TRBJ2-3, is GAGVSQSPSNKVTEKGKDVELRCDPISGHTALYWYRQSLGQGLEFLIYFQGNSAPDKSGLPSDRFSAERTGGSVSTLTIQRTQQEDSAVYLCASSLSGSTDTQYFGPGTRLTVL.

A few counts support this clonotype. The chain combines TRBV5-1 with TRBJ2-5; TRBD1 matches 7 bases. Germline trimming cut 0 bases from V and 4 bases from J; bases unmatched to any gene: 9. The CDR3 contains 16 residues. In germline, CDR1 is SGHRS, CDR2 YFSETQ. CDR3 loop: CASSLAGTVEGETQYF. The CDR3 coding sequence is TGCGCCAGCAGCTTGGCCGGGACAGTTGAAGGAGAGACCCAGTACTTC.

This clonotype was detected only a few times. The rearrangement links TRBV20-1 to TRBJ2-2; D gene ambiguous. The CDR3 runs to 11 residues. With 3 bases removed from V and 7 bases from J, the gap between germline ends came to 6 bases. Germline values: CDR1 DFQATT, CDR2 SNEGSKA (reference sequence). The CDR3 DNA reads TGCAGTGCTAGCCGGGTCGGGGAGCTGTTTTTT. Protein product: CSASRVGELFF.

The CDR3 sequence: CSAREAGDVPYGYTF. The CDR3 DNA follows: TGCAGTGCTAGAGAGGCCGGGGACGTACCCTATGGCTACACCTTC. V usage is TRBV20-1 and J usage is TRBJ1-2, with a weak D call TRBD1 (5 bases). Trimming took 0 bases from V and 4 from J, leaving 15 bases between them. The CDR3 covers 15 residues. The germline gives CDR1 DFQATT, CDR2 SNEGSKA (reference sequence).

This clonotype was observed a few times. The chain has TRBV29-1 and TRBJ2-5, with 7 bases lining up with TRBD2. V dropped 4 bases and J dropped 2; count of bases not matched to a gene: 7. The V gene's germline CDR1 is SQVTM and CDR2 ANQGSEA. The CDR3 totals 14 residues. CDR3 nucleotide sequence: TGCAGCGTTGGGTCTAGCGGCCCACAAGAGACCCAGTACTTC. Its translation: CSVGSSGPQETQYF.

This chain uses TRBV7-8 with TRBJ1-2; 7 nucleotides match TRBD1. Germline lookup yields CDR1 SGHVS and CDR2 FQNEAQ. Trimming took 7 bases from V and 4 from J; bases not matched to a gene: 9. The CDR3 loop spans 14 amino acids. The CDR3 loop is CASNPDRTGYGYTF. CDR3 DNA sequence: TGTGCCAGCAATCCAGATCGGACAGGCTATGGCTACACCTTC.

In this sample, this clonotype turned up a few times. This rearrangement joins TRBV7-6 to TRBJ2-5; D is possibly TRBD1 (5 bases). Germline V gene lookup returns CDR1 SGHVS and CDR2 FNYEAQ. This CDR3 has 13 amino acids. V lost 4 bases and J 5 bases, leaving 11 bases between the germline ends. Here the CDR3 reads CASSSDSVETQYF. The DNA of the CDR3 is TGTGCCAGCAGCTCCGACAGTGTTGAGACCCAGTACTTC.

The sample holds a few counts of this clonotype. V usage is TRBV12-5 and J usage is TRBJ1-5; 11 bases align to TRBD1. The germline CDR1 and CDR2 sequences are LGHNT and FRNRAP. CDR3 length equals 18 residues. Trimming removed 5 bases from V and 0 bases from J; junction bases left unmatched: 9. CDR3 sequence reads: CASGPGTGGLYSNQPQHF. The CDR3 DNA follows: TGTGCTAGTGGTCCCGGGACAGGGGGATTATATAGCAATCAGCCCCAGCATTTT.

This chain connects TRBV5-1 to TRBJ1-1; 7 positions agree with TRBD1. Trimming at V came to 4 bases and at J to 6 bases, leaving 12 bases not matched to a gene. There are 15 residues in the CDR3. Looked up from germline, CDR1 is SGHRS and CDR2 is YFSETQ. CDR3 loop: CASSPSTGPSAEAFF. CDR3 nucleotides: TGCGCCAGCAGCCCATCGACAGGGCCCAGCGCTGAAGCTTTCTTT.

The table lists this clonotype with many counts. The chain couples TRBV5-1 to TRBJ1-6; D gene uncertain. The CDR3 sequence is 13 residues long. Trimming took 4 bases from V and 10 from J, leaving 12 bases between them. Germline lookup yields CDR1 SGHRS and CDR2 YFSETQ. The CDR3 region has the DNA TGCGCCAGCAGCCTCGACTTGGGGTCACCCCTCCACTTT. Its protein is CASSLDLGSPLHF.

V and J are TRBV15 and TRBJ2-5; D remains ambiguous. Germline-derived CDR1 and CDR2 are LNHNV and YYDKDF (reference sequence). Deletions cut 0 bases from V and 5 bases from J, with 13 bases between. This CDR3 spans 15 amino acids. The CDR3 DNA is TGTGCCACCAGCAGAGACAGAGGCGCGTCCGAGACCCAGTACTTC. Encoded protein: CATSRDRGASETQYF.

There are many counts of this clonotype. The chain carries TRBV7-2 and TRBJ2-7; TRBD1 is a possible D gene (6 bases). Germline V gene lookup returns CDR1 SGHTA and CDR2 FQGNSA. The V and J ends lost 5 bases and 4 bases respectively, with 15 bases between them. The CDR3 has 14 residues. This CDR3 reads CASSPNSGVYEQYV. CDR3 sequence (DNA): TGTGCCAGCAGCCCAAACTCAGGGGTTTACGAGCAGTACGTC.

This chain joins TRBV2 and TRBJ1-1; a weak D match, TRBD1 (5 bases). The CDR3 contains 13 residues. V lost 10 bases and J 3 bases, leaving 15 bases between the germline ends. The germline CDR1 and CDR2 sequences are SNHLY and FYNNEI. The CDR3 DNA sequence: TGTGCCACCAGAGCGGGGGGTTACACTGAAGCTTTCTTT. Translating it yields CATRAGGYTEAFF.

J is TRBJ1-1 and V is TRBV3-1; D is possibly TRBD1 (5 bases). V lost 3 bases and J lost 3, with 11 bases in between. This CDR3 has 14 residues. Germline values: CDR1 LGHDT, CDR2 YNNKEL (reference sequence). The CDR3 DNA is TGTGCCAGCAGCCAGGGGCCGTTGGACACTGAAGCTTTCTTT. Translating gives CASSQGPLDTEAFF.